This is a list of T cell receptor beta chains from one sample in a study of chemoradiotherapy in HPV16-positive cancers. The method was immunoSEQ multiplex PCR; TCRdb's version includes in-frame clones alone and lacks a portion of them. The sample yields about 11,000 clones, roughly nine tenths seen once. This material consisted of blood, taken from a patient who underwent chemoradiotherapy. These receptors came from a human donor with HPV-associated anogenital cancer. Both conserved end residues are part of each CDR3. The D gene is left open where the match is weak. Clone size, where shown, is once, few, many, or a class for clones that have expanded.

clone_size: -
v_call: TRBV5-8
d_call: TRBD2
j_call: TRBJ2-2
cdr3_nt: TGTGCCAGCAGCTTGCTTCTAGCGGGGGTTACCGGGGAGCTGTTTTTT
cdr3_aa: CASSLLLAGVTGELFF

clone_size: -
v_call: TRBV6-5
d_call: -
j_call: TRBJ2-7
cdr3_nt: TGTGCCAGCAGGGATCTTGAATTAAAGCAGTACTTC
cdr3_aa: CASRDLELKQYF

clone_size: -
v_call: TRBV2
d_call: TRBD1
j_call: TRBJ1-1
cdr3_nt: TGTGCCAGCAGAGATGAACAAGGACAGGGGGCGTTTGAAGCTTTCTTT
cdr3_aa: CASRDEQGQGAFEAFF

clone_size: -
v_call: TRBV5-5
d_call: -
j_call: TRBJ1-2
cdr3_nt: TGTGCCAGCAGCGGGACACTCACTGGCTACACCTTC
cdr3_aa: CASSGTLTGYTF

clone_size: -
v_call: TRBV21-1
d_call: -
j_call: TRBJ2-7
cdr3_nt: TGTGCCAGCAGCAAAGCAAGGGGGTACGAGCAGTACTTC
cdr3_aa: CASSKARGYEQYF

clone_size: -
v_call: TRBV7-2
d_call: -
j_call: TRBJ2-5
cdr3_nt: TGTGCCAGCAGCCAAGTTGGGCTCCAGTACTTC
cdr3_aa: CASSQVGLQYF

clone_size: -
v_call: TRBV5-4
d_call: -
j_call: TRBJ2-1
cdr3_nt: TGTGCCAGCAGCTTGAGGAGGGGCCTGTCCTACAATGAGCAGTTCTTC
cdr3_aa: CASSLRRGLSYNEQFF

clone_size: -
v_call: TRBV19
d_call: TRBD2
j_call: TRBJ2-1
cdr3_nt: TGTGCCAGTAGTATCGTGAGCGGGGGAGGGAATGAGCAGTTCTTC
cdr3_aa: CASSIVSGGGNEQFF

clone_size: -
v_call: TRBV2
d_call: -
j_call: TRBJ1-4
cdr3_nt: TGTGCCAGCAGGGGGGAGGGACCCCAACTGTTTTTT
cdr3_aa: CASRGEGPQLFF

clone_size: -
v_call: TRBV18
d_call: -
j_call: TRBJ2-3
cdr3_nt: TGTGCCAGCTCACCTCCGCGTGGCAGGTCCACAGATACGCAGTATTTT
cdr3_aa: CASSPPRGRSTDTQYF

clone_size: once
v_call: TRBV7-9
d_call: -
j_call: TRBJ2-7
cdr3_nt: TGTGCCAGCAGCTACGGGGGGCCAGGCGAGCAGTACTTC
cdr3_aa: CASSYGGPGEQYF

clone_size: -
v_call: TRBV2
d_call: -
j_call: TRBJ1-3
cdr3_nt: TGTGCCAGCAGTTGGGGGGGAAACACCATATATTTT
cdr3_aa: CASSWGGNTIYF

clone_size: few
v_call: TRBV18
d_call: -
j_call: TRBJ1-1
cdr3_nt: TGTGCCAGCTCACACTCCGCCGGATCCGGGGGGGAAACTGAAGCTTTCTTT
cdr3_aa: CASSHSAGSGGETEAFF

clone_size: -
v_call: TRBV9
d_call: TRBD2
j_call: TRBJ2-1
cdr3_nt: TGTGCCAGCAGCGTAGGATTAGCGGGGGGTTCCTACAATGAGCAGTTCTTC
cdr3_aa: CASSVGLAGGSYNEQFF

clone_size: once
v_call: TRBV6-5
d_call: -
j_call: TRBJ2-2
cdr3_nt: TGTGCCAGCAGCCAAGCCCCAGGTTTGGCCGGGGAGCTGTTTTTT
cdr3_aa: CASSQAPGLAGELFF

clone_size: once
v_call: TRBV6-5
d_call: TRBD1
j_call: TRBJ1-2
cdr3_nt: TGTGCCAGCAGTTATACCGCAGGGGGCTATGGCTACACCTTC
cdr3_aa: CASSYTAGGYGYTF

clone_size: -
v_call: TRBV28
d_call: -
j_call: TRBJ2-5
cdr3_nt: TGTGCCAGCACCTTCTCTAGCGCGTCAGAGACCCAGTACTTC
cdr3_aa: CASTFSSASETQYF

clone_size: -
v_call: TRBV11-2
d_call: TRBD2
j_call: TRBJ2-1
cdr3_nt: TGTGCCAGCAGCTTAGGCGGGGGGGTCTACAATGAGCAGTTCTTC
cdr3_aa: CASSLGGGVYNEQFF

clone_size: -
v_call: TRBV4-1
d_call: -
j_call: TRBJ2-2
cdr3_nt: TGCGCCAGCAGCAGTCGCGGGACTGAGAACACCGGGGAGCTGTTTTTT
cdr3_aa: CASSSRGTENTGELFF

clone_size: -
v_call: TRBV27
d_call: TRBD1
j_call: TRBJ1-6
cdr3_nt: TGTGCCAGCAGTTTATCATATTTCCCGGACAGGGAAGATTCACCCCTCCACTTT
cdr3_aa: CASSLSYFPDREDSPLHF

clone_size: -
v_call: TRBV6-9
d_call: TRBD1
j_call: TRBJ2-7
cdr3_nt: TGTGCCAGCACCCCTAGGACAGGGAACTACGAGCAGTACTTC
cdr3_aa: CASTPRTGNYEQYF

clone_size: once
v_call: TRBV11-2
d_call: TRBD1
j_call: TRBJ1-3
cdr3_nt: TGTGCCAGCAGCCCCCCGACAGGGGTCTACTCTGGAAACACCATATATTTT
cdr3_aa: CASSPPTGVYSGNTIYF

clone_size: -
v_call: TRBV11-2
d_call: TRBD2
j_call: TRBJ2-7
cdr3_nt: TGTGCCAGCAGCTTAGATCTAGCGGGGGCCGCCTACGAGCAGTACTTC
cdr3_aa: CASSLDLAGAAYEQYF

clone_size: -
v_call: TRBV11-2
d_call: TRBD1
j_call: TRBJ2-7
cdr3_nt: TGTGCCAGCAGCCCCGACAGGGTCTACGAGCAGTACTTC
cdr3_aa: CASSPDRVYEQYF

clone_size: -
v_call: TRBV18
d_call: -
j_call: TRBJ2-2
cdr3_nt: TGTGCCAGCTCACCACAGGCGAACACCGGGGAGCTGTTTTTT
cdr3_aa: CASSPQANTGELFF

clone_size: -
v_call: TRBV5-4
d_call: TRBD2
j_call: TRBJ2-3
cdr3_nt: TGTGCCAGCAGCTCCCGACTAGCGGGGGGGGAAGATACGCAGTATTTT
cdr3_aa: CASSSRLAGGEDTQYF

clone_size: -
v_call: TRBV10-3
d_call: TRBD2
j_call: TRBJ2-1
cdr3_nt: TGTGCCACCAATCCGGCGACTAGCGGGGCCTTGGATGAGCAGTTCTTC
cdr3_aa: CATNPATSGALDEQFF

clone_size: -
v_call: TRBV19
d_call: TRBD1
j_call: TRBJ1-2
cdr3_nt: TGTGCCAGTAGGGGGACAGAAGTCTATGGCTACACCTTC
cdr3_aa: CASRGTEVYGYTF

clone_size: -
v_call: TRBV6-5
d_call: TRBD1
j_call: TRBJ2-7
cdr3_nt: TGTGCCAGCAGTTACCTGGGGACAGGGGCTAAAAACGAGCAGTACTTC
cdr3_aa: CASSYLGTGAKNEQYF

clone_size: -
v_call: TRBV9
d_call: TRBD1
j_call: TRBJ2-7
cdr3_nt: TGTGCCAGCAGCGTAGGGGGGACAGCCGACTACGAGCAGTACTTC
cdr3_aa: CASSVGGTADYEQYF

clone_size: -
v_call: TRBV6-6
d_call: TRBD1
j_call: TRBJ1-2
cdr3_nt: TGTGCCAGCAGTTACGACGGACAGGGCTATGGCTACACCTTC
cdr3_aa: CASSYDGQGYGYTF

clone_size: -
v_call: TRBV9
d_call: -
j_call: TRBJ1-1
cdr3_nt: TGTGCCAGCAGCGTAGCCTCAAGCCCGACTGCTCAATTTGAAGCTTTCTTT
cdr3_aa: CASSVASSPTAQFEAFF

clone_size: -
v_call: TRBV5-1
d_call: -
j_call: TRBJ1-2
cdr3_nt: TGCGCCAGCAATCAGGGTTCCTATAACTATGGCTACACCTTC
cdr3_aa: CASNQGSYNYGYTF

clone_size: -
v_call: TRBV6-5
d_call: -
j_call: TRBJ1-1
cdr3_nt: TGTGCCAGCAGCTACGGGCCGGGGACTGAAGCTTTCTTT
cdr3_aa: CASSYGPGTEAFF

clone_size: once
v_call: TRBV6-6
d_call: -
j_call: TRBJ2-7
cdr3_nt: TGTGCCAGCAGTTACGTCCAGGGTGGTCTCTACGAGCAGTACTTC
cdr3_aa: CASSYVQGGLYEQYF

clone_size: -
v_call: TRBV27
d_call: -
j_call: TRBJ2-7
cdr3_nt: TGTGCCAGCAGTCCAAGAGCAGGGCGGACCCTCGAGCAGTACTTC
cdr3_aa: CASSPRAGRTLEQYF

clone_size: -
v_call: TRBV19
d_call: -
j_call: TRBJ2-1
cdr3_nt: TGTGCCAGTAGTATAGGGGGCGGGTGGCAGTTCTTC
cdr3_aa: CASSIGGGWQFF

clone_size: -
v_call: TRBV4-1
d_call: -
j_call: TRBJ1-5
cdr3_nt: TGCGCCAGCAGCCCTAATAGCAATCAGCCCCAGCATTTT
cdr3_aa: CASSPNSNQPQHF

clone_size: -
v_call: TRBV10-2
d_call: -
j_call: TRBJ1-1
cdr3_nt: TGCGCCAGCAGTGGGAACGGTGACACTGAAGCTTTCTTT
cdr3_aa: CASSGNGDTEAFF

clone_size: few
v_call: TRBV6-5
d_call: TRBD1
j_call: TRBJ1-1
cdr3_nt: TGTGCCAGCAGGAAAACCGGGACAGTGAACACTGAAGCTTTCTTT
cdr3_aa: CASRKTGTVNTEAFF

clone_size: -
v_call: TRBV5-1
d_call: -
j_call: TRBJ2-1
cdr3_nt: TGCGCCAGCAGCTGGACGTACAATGAGCAGTTCTTC
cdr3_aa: CASSWTYNEQFF

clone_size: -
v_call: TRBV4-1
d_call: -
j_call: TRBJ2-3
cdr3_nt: TGCGCCAGCAGCCAAGGTCTTCGGGGTACGCAGTATTTT
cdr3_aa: CASSQGLRGTQYF

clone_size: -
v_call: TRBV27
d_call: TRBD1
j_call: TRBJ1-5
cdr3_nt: TGTGCCAGCAGTTTATCCTCTAGCGGGACAGCGTACTGGAATCAGCCCCAGCATTTT
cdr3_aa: CASSLSSSGTAYWNQPQHF

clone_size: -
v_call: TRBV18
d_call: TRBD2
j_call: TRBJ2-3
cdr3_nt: TGTGCCAGCTCACCACCAGGGAGCGGGGGGTTCTACAGCACAGATACGCAGTATTTT
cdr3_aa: CASSPPGSGGFYSTDTQYF

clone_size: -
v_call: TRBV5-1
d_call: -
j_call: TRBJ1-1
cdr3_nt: TGCGCCAGCAGCTTGAATACGAACACTGAAGCTTTCTTT
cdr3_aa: CASSLNTNTEAFF

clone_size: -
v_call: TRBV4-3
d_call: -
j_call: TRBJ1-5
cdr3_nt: TGCGCCAGCAGCCGAGACCAAACAGGGCTACATCAGCCCCAGCATTTT
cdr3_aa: CASSRDQTGLHQPQHF

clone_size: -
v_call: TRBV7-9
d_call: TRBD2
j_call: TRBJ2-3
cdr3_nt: TGTGCCAGCAGCCGTCTAGCGGGGGGAAGCACAGATACGCAGTATTTT
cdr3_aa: CASSRLAGGSTDTQYF

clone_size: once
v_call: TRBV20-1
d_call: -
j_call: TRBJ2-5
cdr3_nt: TGCAGTGCTAGAGAACGTAGCGCCCAGTACTTC
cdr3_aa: CSARERSAQYF

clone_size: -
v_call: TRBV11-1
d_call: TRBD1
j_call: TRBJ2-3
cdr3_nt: TGTGCCAGCAGCCACGGGACAGGGGACACAGATACGCAGTATTTT
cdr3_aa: CASSHGTGDTDTQYF

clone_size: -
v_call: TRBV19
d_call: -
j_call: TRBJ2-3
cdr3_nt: TGTGCCAGTAGTCGGACCTCCAGGGGCGGAACAGATACGCAGTATTTT
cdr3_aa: CASSRTSRGGTDTQYF

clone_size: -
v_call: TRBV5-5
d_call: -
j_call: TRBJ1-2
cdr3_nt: TGTGCCAGCAGCTTCGGTTTGGGACAACTATATGGCTACACCTTC
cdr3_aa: CASSFGLGQLYGYTF

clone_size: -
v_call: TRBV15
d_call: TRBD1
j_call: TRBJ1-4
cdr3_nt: TGTGCCACCAGCAGAGATAGGGGGCAATCAACTAATGAAAAACTGTTTTTT
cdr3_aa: CATSRDRGQSTNEKLFF

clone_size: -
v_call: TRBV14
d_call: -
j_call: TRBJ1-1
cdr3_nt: TGTGCCAGCAGCCATGTGAACACTGAAGCTTTCTTT
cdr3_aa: CASSHVNTEAFF

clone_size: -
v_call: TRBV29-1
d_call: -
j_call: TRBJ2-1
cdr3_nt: TGCAGCGTTCGGGTGACACACAATGAGCAGTTCTTC
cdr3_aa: CSVRVTHNEQFF

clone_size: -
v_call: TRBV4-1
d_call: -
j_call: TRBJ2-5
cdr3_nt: TGCGCCAGCAGCCAAGTAGTCGGAGAGACCCAGTACTTC
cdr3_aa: CASSQVVGETQYF